This TCR beta chain emerged from a study of T cell changes during pregnancy in multiple sclerosis. Profiling relied on immunoSEQ multiplex PCR, and the TCRdb table lists in-frame clones only, not all of them. The sample lists roughly 79,000 clones, over 85% occurring once. The CDR3 is 14 amino acids. CDR1 and CDR2 from the germline V gene are LNHDA and SQIVND (reference sequence). Losses at the gene ends were 3 bases for V and 6 bases for J; bases not matched to a gene: 3. The TCR sequence derives from a female donor in good health, enrolled as a control in a pregnancy study. This specimen consisted of peripheral blood, obtained in the second trimester of pregnancy. V gene TRBV19 combines with J gene TRBJ1-1; 11 bases align to TRBD1. The CDR3 nucleotides are TGTGCCAGTAGTATTAGGACAGGGGGCTCTGAAGCTTTCTTT. Amino acid sequence: CASSIRTGGSEAFF.